The 16 T cell receptor beta chains presented below share a single source sample, sequenced in a study of OX40 agonist ivuxolimab in advanced cancers. TCRdb's table, derived via immunoSEQ multiplex PCR, lists solely in-frame clones and lacks some. This sample carries about 94,000 clones, roughly 91% of them seen once, and the ten largest clones take approximately 0.3%. Sequencing used CD4+ or CD8+ T cells sorted from blood, obtained in a trial of the OX40 agonist ivuxolimab. The source is an adult with an advanced solid tumor such as melanoma, head and neck, liver or kidney cancer.

The chain employs TRBV19 and TRBJ1-1; the D gene is possibly TRBD1 (6 bases). Trimming left V 3 bases short and J 1 base short, with 9 bases between. CDR1 is LNHDA, CDR2 SQIVND, per germline (reference sequence). CDR3 length: 14 amino acids. CDR3 DNA: TGTGCCAGTAGTATCAGGGGAGCGAACACTGAAGCTTTCTTT. This encodes CASSIRGANTEAFF.

This sequence joins TRBV5-6 and TRBJ2-1; D remains unclear. The CDR3 is made up of 11 amino acids. Germline V gene data show CDR1 as SGHDT and CDR2 as YYEEEE. Deletions cut 6 bases from V and 7 bases from J, with 8 bases between. The CDR3 nucleotides are TGTGCCAGCACCGCACGTAATGAGCAGTTCTTC. Its protein is CASTARNEQFF. Full variable domain (remainder filled in from reference TRBV5-6 and TRBJ2-1): DAGVTQSPTHLIKTRGQQVTLRCSPKSGHDTVSWYQQALGQGPQFIFQYYEEEERQRGNFPDRFSGHQFPNYSSELNVNALLLGDSALYLCASTARNEQFFGPGTRLTVL.

V and J are TRBV4-3 and TRBJ2-1; D is ambiguous. Germline CDR1 and CDR2: LGHNA and YSLEER. This CDR3 spans 10 amino acids. Trimming shortened V by 5 bases and J by 8 bases, and 4 bases separated the two germline ends. The CDR3 nucleotides read TGCGCCAGCAGCAGCGATGAGCAGTTCTTC. Protein product: CASSSDEQFF.

The chain couples TRBV15 to TRBJ1-2; TRBD1 aligns across 9 bases. The CDR3 sequence is 15 residues long. J gave up 2 bases and V 1 base, and 2 bases lay outside the gene matches. Germline values: CDR1 LNHNV, CDR2 YYDKDF (reference sequence). The CDR3 region is CATSRAGTGNYGYTF. The DNA of the CDR3 is TGTGCCACCAGCAGAGCCGGGACAGGGAACTATGGCTACACCTTC.

This sequence joins TRBV18 and TRBJ2-7; TRBD1 aligns across 11 bases. The CDR3 sequence is 14 residues long. Germline trimming cut 3 bases from V and 2 bases from J; bases unmatched to any gene: 0. Germline CDR1 reads KGHSH; CDR2 reads LQKENI. CDR3 nucleotide sequence: TGTGCCAGCTCACCGGGACAGGGGGCCTACGAGCAGTACTTC. This translates into CASSPGQGAYEQYF.

V gene TRBV18 combines with J gene TRBJ2-1, with D unresolved. Trimming took 3 bases from V and 3 from J, leaving 6 bases between them. The CDR3 contains 13 residues. Germline lookup yields CDR1 KGHSH and CDR2 LQKENI. In nucleotides, the CDR3 is TGTGCCAGCTCACCGATGAGCTACAATGAGCAGTTCTTC. It is translated as CASSPMSYNEQFF.

The rearrangement links TRBV5-3 to TRBJ2-3, with TRBD1 matching over 7 bases. TRBV5-3 is designated an ORF whose function remains uncertain. The CDR3 contains 13 residues. V gave up 8 bases and J gave up 7 bases; unmatched junction bases: 10. This CDR3 is CARTPQGHHTQYF. CDR3 sequence (DNA): TGTGCCAGGACCCCACAGGGGCACCATACGCAGTATTTT.

CDR3 sequence (DNA): TGTGCCAGCAGCGCTCAGACTAGCCTGGTGGGTGAGCAGTTCTTC. Translation: CASSAQTSLVGEQFF. The V call is TRBV9, the J call TRBJ2-1; 7 nucleotides line up with TRBD2. Germline values: CDR1 SGDLS, CDR2 YYNGEE. Trimming cost V 3 bases and J 9 bases; bases outside gene matches: 12. The CDR3 sequence is 15 residues long.

The chain joins TRBV6-1 to TRBJ1-5, with D tentatively TRBD1 (6 bases). Per the germline V gene, CDR1 is MNHNS and CDR2 is SASEGT. V was pared by 3 bases and J by 6 bases, with 12 bases between. This CDR3 comprises 14 residues. CDR3 bases: TGTGCCAGCAGTGAGGGGTACAGGGCTCAGCCCCAGCATTTT. It encodes CASSEGYRAQPQHF.

This clone was observed a few times. This chain links TRBV7-9 with TRBJ1-3; D not resolved. Germline loops: CDR1 SEHNR, CDR2 FQNEAQ (reference sequence). The CDR3 covers 16 residues. Trimming removed 1 base at V and 4 bases at J, with 14 bases between. The CDR3 DNA sequence: TGTGCCAGCAGCTTAGGGTGGCTTGAGTTCGGAAACACCATATATTTT. Protein: CASSLGWLEFGNTIYF.

The chain links TRBV6-6 to TRBJ2-7, with unresolved D. Looked up from germline, CDR1 is MNHNY and CDR2 is SVGAGI (reference sequence). This CDR3 comprises 14 residues. The V gene lost 2 bases and the J gene lost 2 bases, with 10 bases spanning the gap. CDR3: CASSYDAAPYEQYF. The CDR3 DNA sequence: TGTGCCAGCAGTTACGATGCAGCCCCCTACGAGCAGTACTTC.

The rearrangement joins TRBV5-6 to TRBJ1-1, with TRBD1 as a possible D gene (5 bases). Trimming stripped 0 bases from V and 9 bases from J, with 18 bases between. CDR1 and CDR2 from the germline V gene are SGHDT and YYEEEE. This CDR3 comprises 15 residues. For the CDR3, the DNA is TGTGCCAGCAGCTTGGCCTTTGGAAGGGGCGGGCAAGCTTTCTTT. It yields the protein CASSLAFGRGGQAFF.

This sequence joins TRBV30 and TRBJ2-1, with 7 bases fitting TRBD2. Germline CDR1 reads GTSNPN; CDR2 reads SVGIG (reference sequence). The CDR3 extends over 14 amino acids. V was pared by 4 bases and J by 7 bases, with 10 bases of the junction left unmatched. The CDR3 here is CAWTWGRGRNEQFF. The DNA for the CDR3 is TGTGCCTGGACCTGGGGGAGGGGTCGGAATGAGCAGTTCTTC.

J is TRBJ1-5 and V is TRBV15, with 9 bases fitting TRBD1. The CDR3 covers 18 residues. CDR1 LNHNV and CDR2 YYDKDF come from the germline V gene (reference sequence). The ends lost 6 bases at V and 7 bases at J; junction bases unmatched: 19. CDR3 amino acids: CATRLTSGTGSFVQPQHF. The DNA of the CDR3 is TGTGCCACCAGACTCACCTCCGGGACAGGGTCCTTTGTGCAGCCCCAGCATTTT.

This chain links TRBV9 with TRBJ2-7; possibly TRBD1 for D (6 bases). From germline, CDR1 is SGDLS and CDR2 YYNGEE. The CDR3 length is 16 residues. V lost 0 bases and J lost 0, with 13 bases in between. DNA for the CDR3: TGTGCCAGCAGCGTAGCCCAGACAGGATTCTCCTACGAGCAGTACTTC. This translates into CASSVAQTGFSYEQYF.

This chain connects TRBV25-1 to TRBJ1-6; TRBD1 matches at 7 bases. Per the germline V gene, CDR1 is MGHDK and CDR2 is SYGVNS. This CDR3 comprises 14 residues. V lost 8 bases, J lost 7 bases, and 8 bases stayed unmatched. The DNA for the CDR3 is TGTGCCAGCGGCGCGAGACAGGGCAATTCACCCCTCCACTTT. Its translation: CASGARQGNSPLHF.